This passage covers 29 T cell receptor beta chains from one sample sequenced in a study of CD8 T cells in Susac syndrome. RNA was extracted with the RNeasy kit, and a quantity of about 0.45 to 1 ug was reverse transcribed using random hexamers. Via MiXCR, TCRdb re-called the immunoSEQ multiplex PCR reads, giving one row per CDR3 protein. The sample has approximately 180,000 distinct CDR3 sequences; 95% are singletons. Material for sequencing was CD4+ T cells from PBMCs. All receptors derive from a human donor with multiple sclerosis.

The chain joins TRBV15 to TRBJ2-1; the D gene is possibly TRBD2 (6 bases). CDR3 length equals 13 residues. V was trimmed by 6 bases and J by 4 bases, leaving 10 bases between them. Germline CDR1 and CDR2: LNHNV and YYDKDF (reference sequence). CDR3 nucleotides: TGTGCCACCAGTGAGGGGAGGTACAATGAGCAGTTCTTC. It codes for CATSEGRYNEQFF.

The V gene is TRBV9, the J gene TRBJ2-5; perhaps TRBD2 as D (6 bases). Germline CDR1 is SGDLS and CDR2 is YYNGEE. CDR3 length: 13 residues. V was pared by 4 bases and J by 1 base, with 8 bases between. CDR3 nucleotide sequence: TGTGCCAGCAGCACGGGACTCCAAGAGACCCAGTACTTC. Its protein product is CASSTGLQETQYF.

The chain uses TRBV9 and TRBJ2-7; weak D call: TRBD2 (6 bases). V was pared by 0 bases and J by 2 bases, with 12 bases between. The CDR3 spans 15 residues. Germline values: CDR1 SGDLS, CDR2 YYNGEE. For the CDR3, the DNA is TGTGCCAGCAGCGTAGCTGGAGGGCTAACCTACGAGCAGTACTTC. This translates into CASSVAGGLTYEQYF.

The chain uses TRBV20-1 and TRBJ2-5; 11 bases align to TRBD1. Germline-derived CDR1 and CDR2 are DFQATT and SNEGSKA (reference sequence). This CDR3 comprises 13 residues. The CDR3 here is CSRTGGLEETQYF. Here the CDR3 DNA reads TGCAGCCGGACAGGGGGCTTGGAAGAGACCCAGTACTTC.

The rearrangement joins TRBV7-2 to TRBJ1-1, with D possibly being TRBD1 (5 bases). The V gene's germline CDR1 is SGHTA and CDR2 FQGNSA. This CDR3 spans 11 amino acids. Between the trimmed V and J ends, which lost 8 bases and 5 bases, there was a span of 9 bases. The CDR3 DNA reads TGTGCCAGCGGCGGGGGGACTGAAGCTTTCTTT. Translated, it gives CASGGGTEAFF.

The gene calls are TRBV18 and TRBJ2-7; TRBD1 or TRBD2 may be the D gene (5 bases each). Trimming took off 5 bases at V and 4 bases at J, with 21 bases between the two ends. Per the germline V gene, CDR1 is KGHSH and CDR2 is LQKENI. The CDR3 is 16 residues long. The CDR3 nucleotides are TGTGCCAGCTCAGCCGCCGGGGCCCTACCTGGGTACGAGCAGTACTTC. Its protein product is CASSAAGALPGYEQYF. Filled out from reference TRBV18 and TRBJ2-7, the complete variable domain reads NAGVMQNPRHLVRRRGQEARLRCSPMKGHSHVYWYRQLPEEGLKFMVYLQKENIIDESGMPKERFSAEFPKEGPSILRIQQVVRGDSAAYFCASSAAGALPGYEQYFGPGTRLTVT.

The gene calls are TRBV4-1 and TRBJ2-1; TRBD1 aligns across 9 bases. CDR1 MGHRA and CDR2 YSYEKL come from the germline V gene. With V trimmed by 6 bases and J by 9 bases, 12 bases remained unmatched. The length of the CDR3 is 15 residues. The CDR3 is CASRIPGTGIREQFF. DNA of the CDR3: TGCGCCAGCAGAATCCCCGGGACAGGGATCCGTGAGCAGTTCTTC.

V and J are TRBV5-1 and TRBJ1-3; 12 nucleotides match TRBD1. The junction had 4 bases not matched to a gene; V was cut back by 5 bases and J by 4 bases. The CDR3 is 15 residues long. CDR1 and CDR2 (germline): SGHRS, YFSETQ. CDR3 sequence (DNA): TGCGCCAGCAGGGGACAGGGGGCCGACGGAAACACCATATATTTT. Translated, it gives CASRGQGADGNTIYF. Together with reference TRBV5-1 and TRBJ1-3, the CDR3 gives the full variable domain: KAGVTQTPRYLIKTRGQQVTLSCSPISGHRSVSWYQQTPGQGLQFLFEYFSETQRNKGNFPGRFSGRQFSNSRSEMNVSTLELGDSALYLCASRGQGADGNTIYFGEGSWLTVV.

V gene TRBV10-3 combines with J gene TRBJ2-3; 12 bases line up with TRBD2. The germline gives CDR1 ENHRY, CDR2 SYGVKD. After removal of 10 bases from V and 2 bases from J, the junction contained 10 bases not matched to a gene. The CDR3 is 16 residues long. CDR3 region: CATSRLAGAITDTQYF. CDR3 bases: TGTGCCACTTCTCGACTAGCGGGGGCTATCACAGATACGCAGTATTTT.

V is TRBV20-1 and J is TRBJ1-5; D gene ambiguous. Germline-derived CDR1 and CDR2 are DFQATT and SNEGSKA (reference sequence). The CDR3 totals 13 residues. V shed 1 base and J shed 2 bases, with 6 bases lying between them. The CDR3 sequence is CSARGGGNQPQHF. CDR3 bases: TGCAGTGCTAGAGGGGGTGGCAATCAGCCCCAGCATTTT.

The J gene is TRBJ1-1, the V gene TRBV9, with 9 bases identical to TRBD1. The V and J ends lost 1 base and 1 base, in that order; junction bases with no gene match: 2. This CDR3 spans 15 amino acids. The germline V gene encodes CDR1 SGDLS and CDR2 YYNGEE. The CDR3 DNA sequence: TGTGCCAGCAGCGTATTGGGACAGGGGAACACTGAAGCTTTCTTT. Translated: CASSVLGQGNTEAFF.

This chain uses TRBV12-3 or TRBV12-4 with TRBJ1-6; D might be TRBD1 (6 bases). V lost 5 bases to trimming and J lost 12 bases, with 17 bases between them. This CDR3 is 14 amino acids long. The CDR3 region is CASSTQGSAVPLHF. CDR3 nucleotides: TGTGCCAGCAGTACACAGGGATCCGCAGTACCCCTCCACTTT.

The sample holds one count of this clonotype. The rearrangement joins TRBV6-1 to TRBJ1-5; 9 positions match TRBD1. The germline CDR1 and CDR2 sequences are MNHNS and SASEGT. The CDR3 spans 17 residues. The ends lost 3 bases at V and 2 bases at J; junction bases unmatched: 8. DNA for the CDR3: TGTGCCAGCAGTGATGTTACAGGGGGCGCGGGCAATCAGCCCCAGCATTTT. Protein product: CASSDVTGGAGNQPQHF.

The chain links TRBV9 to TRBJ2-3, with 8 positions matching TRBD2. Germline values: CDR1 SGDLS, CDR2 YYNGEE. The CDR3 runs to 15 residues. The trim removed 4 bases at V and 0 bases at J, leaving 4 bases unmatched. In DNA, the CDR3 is TGTGCCAGCAGCCAAACTAGCGGCAGCACAGATACGCAGTATTTT. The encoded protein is CASSQTSGSTDTQYF.

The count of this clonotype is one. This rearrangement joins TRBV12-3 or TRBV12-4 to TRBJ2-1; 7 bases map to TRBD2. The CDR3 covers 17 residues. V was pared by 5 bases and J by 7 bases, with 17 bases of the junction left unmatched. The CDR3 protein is CASSPTGGGLVVNEQFF. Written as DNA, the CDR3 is TGTGCCAGCAGTCCTACTGGCGGGGGTTTAGTTGTGAATGAGCAGTTCTTC.

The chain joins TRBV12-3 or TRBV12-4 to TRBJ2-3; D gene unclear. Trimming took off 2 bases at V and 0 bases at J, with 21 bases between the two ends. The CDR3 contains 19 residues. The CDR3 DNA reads TGTGCCAGCAGTTTAAATGGTCGGGCCCGAAGCCCTAGCACAGATACGCAGTATTTT. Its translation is CASSLNGRARSPSTDTQYF.

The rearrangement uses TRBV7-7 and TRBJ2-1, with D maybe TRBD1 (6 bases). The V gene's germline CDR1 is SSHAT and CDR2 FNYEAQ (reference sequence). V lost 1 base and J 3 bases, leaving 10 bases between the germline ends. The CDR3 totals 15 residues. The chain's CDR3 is CASSLDSGDYNEQFF. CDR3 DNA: TGTGCCAGCAGCTTAGATTCAGGGGACTACAATGAGCAGTTCTTC.

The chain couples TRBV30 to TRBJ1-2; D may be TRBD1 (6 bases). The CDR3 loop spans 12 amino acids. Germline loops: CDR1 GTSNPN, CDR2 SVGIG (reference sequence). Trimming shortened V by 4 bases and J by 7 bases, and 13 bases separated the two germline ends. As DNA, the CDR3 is TGTGCCTGGAAGCACAGGGCGAGTGGCTACACCTTC. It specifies CAWKHRASGYTF.

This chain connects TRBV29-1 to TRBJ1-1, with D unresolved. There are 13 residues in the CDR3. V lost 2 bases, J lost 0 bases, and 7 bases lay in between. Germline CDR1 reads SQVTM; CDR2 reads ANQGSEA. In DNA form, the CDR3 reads TGCAGCGTTGAAATACACCTGAACACTGAAGCTTTCTTT. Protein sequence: CSVEIHLNTEAFF. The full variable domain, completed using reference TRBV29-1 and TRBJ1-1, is SAVISQKPSRDICQRGTSLTIQCQVDSQVTMMFWYRQQPGQSLTLIATANQGSEATYESGFVIDKFPISRPNLTFSTLTVSNMSPEDSSIYLCSVEIHLNTEAFFGQGTRLTVV.

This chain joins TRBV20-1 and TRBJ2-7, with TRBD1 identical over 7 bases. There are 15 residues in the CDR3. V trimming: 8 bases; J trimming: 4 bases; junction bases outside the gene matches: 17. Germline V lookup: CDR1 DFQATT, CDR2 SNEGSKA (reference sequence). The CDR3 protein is CSTPREGGASYEQYF. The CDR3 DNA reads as TGCAGTACCCCTAGGGAAGGGGGCGCTTCGTACGAGCAGTACTTC.

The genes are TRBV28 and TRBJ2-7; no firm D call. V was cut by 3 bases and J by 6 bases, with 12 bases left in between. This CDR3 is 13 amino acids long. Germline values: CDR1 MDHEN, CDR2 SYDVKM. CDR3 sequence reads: CASSFWGRFEQYF. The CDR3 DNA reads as TGTGCCAGCAGTTTTTGGGGAAGGTTCGAGCAGTACTTC.

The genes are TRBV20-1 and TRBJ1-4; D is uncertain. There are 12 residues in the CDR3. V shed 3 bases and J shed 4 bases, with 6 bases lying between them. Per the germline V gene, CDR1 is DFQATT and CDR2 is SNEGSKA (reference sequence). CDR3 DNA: TGCAGTGCTAGCGGCCGTAATGAAAAACTGTTTTTT. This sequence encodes CSASGRNEKLFF.

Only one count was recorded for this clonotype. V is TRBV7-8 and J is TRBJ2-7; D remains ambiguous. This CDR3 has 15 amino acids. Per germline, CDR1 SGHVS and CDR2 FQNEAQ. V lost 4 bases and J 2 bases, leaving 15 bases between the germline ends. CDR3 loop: CASSSRWTETYEQYF. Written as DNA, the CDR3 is TGTGCCAGCAGCTCGAGGTGGACGGAGACCTACGAGCAGTACTTC.

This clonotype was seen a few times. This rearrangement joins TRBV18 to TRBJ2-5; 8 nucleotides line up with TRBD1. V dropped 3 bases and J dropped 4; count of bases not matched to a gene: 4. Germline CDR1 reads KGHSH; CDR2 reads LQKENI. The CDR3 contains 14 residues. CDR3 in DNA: TGTGCCAGCTCACCCGGACAGGGTGGAGAGACCCAGTACTTC. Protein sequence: CASSPGQGGETQYF.

The CDR3 DNA follows: TGTGCCAGCAGCTCCCCCGAAGCTGTGTGGACAGATACGCAGTATTTT. Protein: CASSSPEAVWTDTQYF. The rearrangement uses TRBV7-2 and TRBJ2-3; D gene unclear. Looked up from germline, CDR1 is SGHTA and CDR2 is FQGNSA. V lost 4 bases and J 3 bases, leaving 17 bases between the germline ends. The length of the CDR3 is 16 residues.

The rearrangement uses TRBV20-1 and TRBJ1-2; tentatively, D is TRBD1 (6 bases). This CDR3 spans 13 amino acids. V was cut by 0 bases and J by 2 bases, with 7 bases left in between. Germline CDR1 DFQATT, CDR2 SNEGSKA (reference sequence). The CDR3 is CSAREGTNYGYTF. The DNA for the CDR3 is TGCAGTGCTAGAGAGGGGACAAACTATGGCTACACCTTC.

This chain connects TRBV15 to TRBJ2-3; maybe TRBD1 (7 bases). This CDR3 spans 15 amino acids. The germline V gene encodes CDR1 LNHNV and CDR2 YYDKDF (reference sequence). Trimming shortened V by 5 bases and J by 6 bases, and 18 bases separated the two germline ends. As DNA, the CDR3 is TGTGCCACCAGCGCGGGACAGCTAACGGGGGATACGCAGTATTTT. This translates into CATSAGQLTGDTQYF. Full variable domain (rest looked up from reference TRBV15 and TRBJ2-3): DAMVIQNPRYQVTQFGKPVTLSCSQTLNHNVMYWYQQKSSQAPKLLFHYYDKDFNNEADTPDNFQSRRPNTSFCFLDIRSPGLGDTAMYLCATSAGQLTGDTQYFGPGTRLTVL.

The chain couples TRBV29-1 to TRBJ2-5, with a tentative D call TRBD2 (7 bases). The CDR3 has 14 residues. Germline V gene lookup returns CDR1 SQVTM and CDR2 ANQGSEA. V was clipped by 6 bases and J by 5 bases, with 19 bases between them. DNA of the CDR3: TGCAGCGTCTCGCAACCGGGGGGCTGGGAGACCCAGTACTTC. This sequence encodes CSVSQPGGWETQYF. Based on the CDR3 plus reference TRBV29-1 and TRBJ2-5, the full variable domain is SAVISQKPSRDICQRGTSLTIQCQVDSQVTMMFWYRQQPGQSLTLIATANQGSEATYESGFVIDKFPISRPNLTFSTLTVSNMSPEDSSIYLCSVSQPGGWETQYFGPGTRLLVL.

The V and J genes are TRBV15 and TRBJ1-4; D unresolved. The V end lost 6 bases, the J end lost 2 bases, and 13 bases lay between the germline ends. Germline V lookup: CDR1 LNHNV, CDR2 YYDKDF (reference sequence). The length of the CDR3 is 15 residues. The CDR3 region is CATRAVPVTNEKLFF. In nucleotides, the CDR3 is TGTGCCACCAGAGCCGTTCCAGTGACTAATGAAAAACTGTTTTTT.